This TCR beta chain is from a study of T cells in Graves' hyperthyroidism and ophthalmopathy. Study-level results: Among clonotypes expanded in thyroid above 0.001, most were also found in blood.

The trim removed 3 bases at V and 8 bases at J, leaving 8 bases unmatched. The CDR3 loop spans 16 amino acids. Per the germline V gene, CDR1 is LGHNA and CDR2 is YSLEER. Worth noting for this clonotype: Its antigen remains unidentified.

Amplification of TCR beta CDR3 regions was performed using RNA transcripts as template. The TCR CDR3 first-round RT-PCR relied on the HTBI primer set. In TCRdb, the multiplex PCR reads were re-called with MiXCR into one record per CDR3 protein. The table shows about 640,000 distinct CDR3 sequences, with under 25% occurring only once. This chain links TRBV4-3 with TRBJ2-1; 12 nucleotides agree with TRBD2. This receptor was taken from a young man with Graves' ophthalmopathy. Sequencing used blood. CDR3 protein: CASSHRLAGEWDEQFF. CDR3 DNA: TGCGCCAGCAGCCATCGACTAGCGGGAGAGTGGGATGAGCAGTTCTTC.